This entry features one T cell receptor (beta chain) sequence. The antigen is unknown. This sample stems from a study of OX40 agonist ivuxolimab in advanced cancers. Across the whole study: Of mixed ages from about 23 to 79 and averaging about 56 years, the group was over 80% male.

Measured with immunoSEQ multiplex PCR; TCRdb has only the in-frame clones, and not every one. The profile covers about 100,000 clones, with about nine tenths appearing a single time and approximately 5.7% taken by the ten largest. Samples of blood were obtained at baseline, on cycle 4 day 1, and on cycle 7 day 1. The CDR3 loop spans 13 amino acids. Germline V gives CDR1 MNHNY, CDR2 SVGAGI (reference sequence). V was pared by 6 bases and J by 1 base, with 2 bases of the junction left unmatched. Overall study findings and caveats: Not determined was the antigen specificity of the expanded peripheral T cells.

Specimen: CD4+ or CD8+ T cells sorted from blood, collected in a trial of the OX40 agonist ivuxolimab. This clonotype was sampled from an adult with an advanced solid tumor such as melanoma, head and neck, liver or kidney cancer. The rearrangement links TRBV6-6 to TRBJ1-1; 7 bases map to TRBD1. The CDR3: CASRRGQNTEAFF. In DNA form, the CDR3 reads TGTGCCAGCAGAAGGGGGCAGAACACTGAAGCTTTCTTT.